Each of the 27 T cell receptor beta chains below was sequenced from the same sample in a study of identical twins. TCRdb used MiXCR to reprocess the 5' RACE reads, holding one entry per CDR3 protein. The sample carries some 230,000 distinct CDR3 sequences, 6.5% recorded once. The sample was also linked to a second study, of T cells expressing NK-cell markers.

Material for sequencing was CD8+ T cells sorted from blood. These receptors all stem from a woman under 30 in good health.

The sample holds a few counts of this clonotype. The rearrangement links TRBV6-6 to TRBJ1-2; a possible D gene is TRBD1 (6 bases). The germline CDR1 and CDR2 sequences are MNHNY and SVGAGI (reference sequence). The CDR3 totals 12 residues. Trimming removed 2 bases at V and 7 bases at J, with 8 bases between. The CDR3 reads CASSYPGAGYTF. The CDR3 DNA is TGTGCCAGCAGTTACCCGGGGGCTGGCTACACCTTC.

This clonotype was detected many times. V is TRBV12-3 or TRBV12-4 and J is TRBJ2-5; TRBD2 matches at 8 bases. Judging by the DNA end, TRBJ2-3 fits better; the J call may be wrong. The CDR3 runs 12 residues. CDR3: CASSSGGETQYF. The DNA of the CDR3 is TGTGCCAGCAGTTCCGGGGGGGAAACGCAGTATTTT.

Here the CDR3 DNA reads TGTGCCAGTAGTATAATGGGGGACTCAGAGCAGTACTTC. Its translation is CASSIMGDSEQYF. The rearrangement uses TRBV19 and TRBJ2-7; D possibly corresponds to TRBD2 (6 bases). This CDR3 is built from 13 residues. Trimming cost V 2 bases and J 7 bases, with 12 bases left between them. CDR1 and CDR2 (germline): LNHDA, SQIVND (reference sequence).

This clonotype was observed a few times. The gene calls are TRBV6-5 and TRBJ2-7; D may match TRBD1 or TRBD2 (5 bases each). CDR1 and CDR2 (germline): MNHEY, SVGAGI. V gave up 4 bases and J gave up 5 bases, with 12 bases separating them. This CDR3 has 13 residues. CDR3 DNA sequence: TGTGCCAGCAGTTGGCCAGGGAGAGACGAGCAGTACTTC. Protein product: CASSWPGRDEQYF.

This clonotype came up many times. The chain recombines TRBV20-1 with TRBJ2-5; the D gene is possibly TRBD2 (6 bases). V dropped 7 bases and J dropped 5 bases, with 17 bases sitting between them. The CDR3 loop spans 13 amino acids. Looked up from germline, CDR1 is DFQATT and CDR2 is SNEGSKA (reference sequence). CDR3 DNA: TGCAGTGGGGAGGTTGGTAGGTTGGAGACCCAGTACTTC. Translated: CSGEVGRLETQYF.

The chain is built from TRBV19 and TRBJ1-1; D is unresolved. The length of the CDR3 is 12 residues. Trimming shortened V by 10 bases and J by 0 bases, and 9 bases separated the two germline ends. The germline gives CDR1 LNHDA, CDR2 SQIVND (reference sequence). The CDR3 nucleotides are TGTGCCACCCAGGATTTGAACACTGAAGCTTTCTTT. Translated: CATQDLNTEAFF.

This clonotype turned up a few times. The V call is TRBV7-9, the J call TRBJ2-1; D is uncertain. CDR3 length: 12 residues. V was pared by 7 bases and J by 5 bases, with 9 bases between. CDR1 and CDR2 from the germline V gene are SEHNR and FQNEAQ (reference sequence). CDR3 protein: CASTLKHNEQFF. CDR3 nucleotides: TGTGCCAGCACTTTAAAACACAATGAGCAGTTCTTC.

The table lists this clonotype with a few counts. The chain carries TRBV2 and TRBJ2-1; 11 bases map to TRBD2. V lost 7 bases, J lost 6 bases, and 8 bases stayed unmatched. The germline V gene encodes CDR1 SNHLY and CDR2 FYNNEI. The CDR3 consists of 15 residues. CDR3 nucleotide sequence: TGTGCCAGCACCACTAGCGGGAGTTTGGGCAATGAGCAGTTCTTC. This encodes CASTTSGSLGNEQFF.

This clonotype was picked up many times. The gene calls are TRBV11-2 and TRBJ2-7; D is ambiguous. Germline loops: CDR1 SGHAT, CDR2 FQNNGV. V was trimmed by 5 bases and J by 6 bases, leaving 8 bases between them. This CDR3 is built from 11 residues. This CDR3 is CASSLATEQYF. CDR3 bases: TGTGCCAGCAGCCTCGCAACCGAGCAGTACTTC.

The chain has TRBV12-3 or TRBV12-4 and TRBJ2-7; the D gene is possibly TRBD1 (6 bases). Trimming took 6 bases from V and 5 from J, leaving 20 bases between them. This CDR3 region has 15 residues. The CDR3 bases are TGTGCCAGCAGCCATCCGGGACACTCCGGGAACGAGCAGTACTTC. This sequence encodes CASSHPGHSGNEQYF.

This clonotype was counted between two and nine times. V and J are TRBV29-1 and TRBJ1-2; the D is unclear. The germline V gene encodes CDR1 SQVTM and CDR2 ANQGSEA. With 0 bases removed from V and 8 bases from J, the gap between germline ends came to 7 bases. CDR3 length equals 11 residues. The CDR3 DNA reads as TGCAGCGTTGAAGATAGGCGAGGCTACACCTTC. Translating it yields CSVEDRRGYTF.

This chain uses TRBV7-9 with TRBJ1-5; D call uncertain. The CDR3 sequence is 14 residues long. V was clipped by 1 base and J by 11 bases, with 15 bases between them. The germline V gene encodes CDR1 SEHNR and CDR2 FQNEAQ (reference sequence). The CDR3 DNA follows: TGTGCCAGCAGCTTAGATGTCGGGCTTTCGTCCCAGCATTTT. Translated, it gives CASSLDVGLSSQHF.

This clonotype has at least ten counts. This chain uses TRBV15 with TRBJ2-2; TRBD2 matches 7 bases. Trimming cost V 6 bases and J 6 bases; bases outside gene matches: 10. CDR3 size: 15 residues. Germline CDR1 reads LNHNV; CDR2 reads YYDKDF (reference sequence). The CDR3 bases are TGTGCCACCAGACCTAAGCGGGATTGGGCCGGGGAGCTGTTTTTT. Translating gives CATRPKRDWAGELFF.

This clonotype was observed a handful of times. The gene calls are TRBV10-2 and TRBJ2-7; D may be TRBD2 (5 bases). Germline values: CDR1 WSHSY, CDR2 SAAADI. Trimming took 8 bases from V and 3 from J, leaving 8 bases between them. CDR3 length: 11 amino acids. CDR3 sequence: CASLEGYEQYF. CDR3 bases: TGCGCCAGCCTAGAGGGCTACGAGCAGTACTTC.

The table lists this clonotype with a few counts. This chain links TRBV6-5 with TRBJ1-1; maybe TRBD1 (6 bases). Trimming pared 0 bases from V and 0 bases from J, leaving 11 bases between. Germline V gives CDR1 MNHEY, CDR2 SVGAGI. There are 16 residues in the CDR3. The CDR3 DNA sequence: TGTGCCAGCAGTTACTCCCCGGGGGCGGTGAACACTGAAGCTTTCTTT. Protein sequence: CASSYSPGAVNTEAFF.

The rearrangement links TRBV5-6 to TRBJ1-2; D is uncertain. This CDR3 contains 13 residues. Trimming shortened V by 2 bases and J by 4 bases, and 9 bases separated the two germline ends. Per germline, CDR1 SGHDT and CDR2 YYEEEE. The CDR3 region is CASSLGRGYGYTF. The DNA of the CDR3 is TGTGCCAGCAGCTTAGGACGGGGCTATGGCTACACCTTC.

The chain is built from TRBV12-3 or TRBV12-4 and TRBJ1-2; D might be TRBD1 (6 bases). The germline V and J ends were trimmed by 7 bases and 7 bases, with 22 bases remaining between them. The CDR3 has 15 amino acids. The CDR3 DNA follows: TGTGCCAGCACCGAAGTGGACAGTTCGTTCGGTGGCTACACCTTC. Protein product: CASTEVDSSFGGYTF.

This clonotype was detected only a few times. This chain joins TRBV20-1 and TRBJ2-3; D unresolved. The CDR3 has 12 residues. V was trimmed by 4 bases and J by 3 bases, leaving 8 bases between them. The germline gives CDR1 DFQATT, CDR2 SNEGSKA (reference sequence). Here the CDR3 reads CSANLDTDTQYF. CDR3 in DNA: TGCAGTGCTAATCTCGATACAGATACGCAGTATTTT.

This chain uses TRBV5-1 with TRBJ2-1; unclear D gene. Trimming left V 4 bases short and J 2 bases short, with 22 bases between. The CDR3 covers 18 residues. CDR1 SGHRS and CDR2 YFSETQ come from the germline V gene. The CDR3 is CASSPDRVRPFPYNEQFF. The CDR3 region has the DNA TGCGCCAGCAGCCCTGACCGGGTGCGCCCTTTCCCCTACAATGAGCAGTTCTTC.

This chain connects TRBV7-6 to TRBJ2-3; 7 positions match TRBD2. CDR3 size: 16 residues. Germline CDR1 reads SGHVS; CDR2 reads FNYEAQ. J was trimmed by 2 bases and V by 2 bases; bases with no gene match: 7. CDR3 loop: CASSLRLAVPTDTQYF. CDR3 DNA sequence: TGTGCCAGCAGCTTAAGACTAGCCGTGCCCACAGATACGCAGTATTTT.

This clonotype was found a few times. The rearrangement uses TRBV13 and TRBJ2-7; 11 bases are a match to TRBD1. The V segment lost 0 bases and the J segment 3 bases; nucleotides outside the gene matches: 4. Germline-derived CDR1 and CDR2 are PRHDT and FYEKMQ (reference sequence). The CDR3 spans 16 residues. The CDR3 bases are TGTGCCAGCAGCTTAGGAGGCGGGACAGGGGGCTACGAGCAGTACTTC. Protein product: CASSLGGGTGGYEQYF.

The CDR3 DNA sequence: TGTGCCAGCAGCCTCCTCAGGGGAGCGGGAGGGCTGAGGAGCAACACAGATACGCAGTATTTT. This translates into CASSLLRGAGGLRSNTDTQYF. J is TRBJ2-3 and V is TRBV11-2; 10 bases are shared with TRBD2. After removal of 5 bases from V and 2 bases from J, the junction contained 22 bases not matched to a gene. Germline CDR1 and CDR2: SGHAT and FQNNGV. This CDR3 comprises 21 residues.

This clonotype was found many times. This chain uses TRBV7-9 with TRBJ2-5; D may be TRBD2 (6 bases). The CDR3 runs 13 residues. The ends were cut back, 4 bases at V and 3 bases at J, with 9 bases in the middle. Germline loops: CDR1 SEHNR, CDR2 FQNEAQ (reference sequence). The CDR3 DNA is TGTGCCAGCAGCTCGTCGGGAGAAGAGACCCAGTACTTC. This sequence encodes CASSSSGEETQYF.

Many counts were recorded for this clonotype. This chain links TRBV9 with TRBJ2-1; D unresolved. Trimming took 4 bases from V and 4 from J, leaving 9 bases between them. The CDR3 runs 13 residues. Germline-derived CDR1 and CDR2 are SGDLS and YYNGEE. The CDR3, as DNA: TGTGCCAGCAGCCGGACCGATTACAATGAGCAGTTCTTC. This sequence encodes CASSRTDYNEQFF.

This clonotype has a handful of counts. V usage is TRBV19 and J usage is TRBJ2-4, with TRBD2 matching 9 bases. The CDR3 covers 15 residues. The V gene's germline CDR1 is LNHDA and CDR2 SQIVND (reference sequence). The V gene end was trimmed by 3 bases and the J gene end by 8 bases; junction bases not matched to a gene: 8. As DNA, the CDR3 is TGTGCCAGTAGTATGTGGCGGGAGGGCCAGTACATTCAGTACTTC. Translating gives CASSMWREGQYIQYF.

This clonotype was observed a handful of times. The chain carries TRBV9 and TRBJ2-1, with 8 bases matching TRBD1. This CDR3 comprises 15 residues. Germline V gives CDR1 SGDLS, CDR2 YYNGEE. V shed 2 bases, J shed 6 bases, and the junction held 7 bases outside the gene matches. CDR3 DNA sequence: TGTGCCAGCAGCGTTCAGGGGGCGCTCAGCAATGAGCAGTTCTTC. This codes for CASSVQGALSNEQFF.

V and J are TRBV7-2 and TRBJ2-7, with D possibly TRBD1 on 5 matching bases. Germline CDR1 is SGHTA and CDR2 is FQGNSA. The CDR3 extends over 16 amino acids. Between the trimmed V and J ends, which lost 1 base and 0 bases, there was a span of 13 bases. The DNA of the CDR3 is TGTGCCAGCAGCTTAGTTTCCAGGGCGAGCTCCTACGAGCAGTACTTC. Encoded protein: CASSLVSRASSYEQYF.